This passage covers 12 T cell receptor beta chains from one sample sequenced in a study of cytomegalovirus exposure and HLA in healthy donors. The PCR contained 60 Vbeta and 13 Jbeta primers. Clones were read by immunoSEQ multiplex PCR, and TCRdb kept only the in-frame ones, dropping some. The sample includes around 130,000 clones, over 75% of them seen just once. Sequenced: PBMCs. These receptors came from a boy between 10 and 17 years old in good health and CMV-seronegative.

This chain connects TRBV9 to TRBJ2-5; TRBD1 matches at 7 bases. The CDR3 is made up of 14 amino acids. CDR1 is SGDLS, CDR2 YYNGEE, per germline. The J segment lost 1 base and the V segment lost 3 bases, leaving 3 bases of the junction unmatched. The CDR3 nucleotides are TGTGCCAGCAGCGCGGGGACAGTCCAAGAGACCCAGTACTTC. Its protein product is CASSAGTVQETQYF.

The rearrangement uses TRBV7-9 and TRBJ2-3; D remains ambiguous. Trimming shortened V by 7 bases and J by 0 bases, and 8 bases separated the two germline ends. Germline CDR1 and CDR2: SEHNR and FQNEAQ (reference sequence). CDR3 size: 13 residues. CDR3 sequence: CASNKESTDTQYF. The CDR3 DNA reads TGTGCCAGCAATAAGGAGAGCACAGATACGCAGTATTTT.

This clone has only a few counts. This chain connects TRBV6-5 to TRBJ1-5, with D perhaps matching TRBD1 (6 bases). CDR1 and CDR2 from the germline V gene are MNHEY and SVGAGI. V was pared by 4 bases and J by 8 bases, with 21 bases between. This CDR3 region has 16 residues. The DNA of the CDR3 is TGTGCCAGCAGTTCCTACCAGACAGGTTTAGCCGAGCCCCAGCATTTT. It encodes CASSSYQTGLAEPQHF.

The chain has TRBV9 and TRBJ1-3, with D perhaps TRBD1 (5 bases). Germline CDR1 SGDLS, CDR2 YYNGEE. This CDR3 has 15 amino acids. V dropped 0 bases and J dropped 4 bases, with 11 bases sitting between them. CDR3 nucleotides: TGTGCCAGCAGCGTAGTGGACAACCTCGGAAACACCATATATTTT. Its translation: CASSVVDNLGNTIYF.

The chain links TRBV7-3 to TRBJ2-5, with D perhaps matching TRBD1 (5 bases). The CDR3 covers 13 residues. Per germline, CDR1 SGHTA and CDR2 FQGTGA. Between the trimmed V and J ends, which lost 4 bases and 3 bases, there was a span of 9 bases. CDR3 DNA sequence: TGTGCCAGCAGCTCGGCCAGGGAAGAGACCCAGTACTTC. It specifies CASSSAREETQYF.

The chain combines TRBV19 with TRBJ2-3; the match to TRBD2 covers 8 bases. With 5 bases clipped from V and 2 bases from J, the junction kept 6 bases outside the gene matches. The CDR3 is 15 residues long. Germline values: CDR1 LNHDA, CDR2 SQIVND (reference sequence). The CDR3 coding sequence is TGTGCCAGTAGTCAGTGGCGGGGGGACACAGATACGCAGTATTTT. This encodes CASSQWRGDTDTQYF. The full variable domain, rest sourced from reference TRBV19 and TRBJ2-3, is DGGITQSPKYLFRKEGQNVTLSCEQNLNHDAMYWYRQDPGQGLRLIYYSQIVNDFQKGDIAEGYSVSREKKESFPLTVTSAQKNPTAFYLCASSQWRGDTDTQYFGPGTRLTVL.

The V gene is TRBV10-3, the J gene TRBJ1-2; D might be TRBD1 (6 bases). The germline V and J ends were trimmed by 7 bases and 4 bases, with 10 bases remaining between them. CDR1 is ENHRY, CDR2 SYGVKD, per germline. The CDR3 is 12 amino acids. The DNA of the CDR3 is TGTGCCATCAATACAGGGACCTATGGCTACACCTTC. Translation: CAINTGTYGYTF.

This clone was observed once. The chain couples TRBV4-2 to TRBJ1-3, with 7 bases fitting TRBD1. With V trimmed by 5 bases and J by 0 bases, 4 bases remained unmatched. The germline gives CDR1 LGHNA, CDR2 YNFKEQ. The CDR3 consists of 15 residues. The CDR3 bases are TGTGCCAGCAGCACGACAGGGAACTCTGGAAACACCATATATTTT. Its translation: CASSTTGNSGNTIYF.

This chain connects TRBV2 to TRBJ1-1; 7 bases are a match to TRBD1. CDR1 is SNHLY and CDR2 is FYNNEI in the germline V gene. This CDR3 has 15 amino acids. The ends lost 4 bases at V and 0 bases at J; junction bases unmatched: 5. CDR3 region: CASSATGQMNTEAFF. The CDR3 coding sequence is TGTGCCAGCAGTGCCACGGGACAGATGAACACTGAAGCTTTCTTT.

In its sample, this clone was seen once. The chain recombines TRBV7-3 with TRBJ2-5; no reliable D call. This CDR3 is built from 13 residues. Trimming pared 5 bases from V and 3 bases from J, leaving 10 bases between. Germline V gene data show CDR1 as SGHTA and CDR2 as FQGTGA. CDR3 in amino acids: CASSPNREETQYF. DNA for the CDR3: TGTGCCAGCAGCCCCAACAGAGAAGAGACCCAGTACTTC.

V gene TRBV2 combines with J gene TRBJ2-7, with 7 nucleotides matching TRBD1. Germline CDR1 SNHLY, CDR2 FYNNEI. This CDR3 region has 12 residues. The V gene end was trimmed by 3 bases and the J gene end by 6 bases; junction bases not matched to a gene: 2. In DNA form, the CDR3 reads TGTGCCAGCAGTGATCCAGGGGGCGAGCAGTACTTC. Amino acids: CASSDPGGEQYF.

The V gene is TRBV7-8, the J gene TRBJ1-2; D might be TRBD1 (5 bases). CDR1 and CDR2 from the germline V gene are SGHVS and FQNEAQ. The V end was cut by 4 bases, the J end by 2 bases, with 20 bases between. The CDR3 consists of 17 residues. Here the CDR3 DNA reads TGTGCCAGCAGCTCAGTGGTCAGGGAAACCCTAAACTATGGCTACACCTTC. It is translated as CASSSVVRETLNYGYTF. Full variable domain (rest looked up from reference TRBV7-8 and TRBJ1-2): GAGVSQSPRYKVAKRGQDVALRCDPISGHVSLFWYQQALGQGPEFLTYFQNEAQLDKSGLPSDRFFAERPEGSVSTLKIQRTQQEDSAVYLCASSSVVRETLNYGYTFGSGTRLTVV.